This TCR beta chain derives from a study of blood T cell repertoires in COVID-19. Data came from immunoSEQ multiplex PCR; TCRdb stores just in-frame clones and leaves some out. The sample contains 80,000 to 90,000 clones, approximately 82% of which appear only once. The CDR3 runs 16 residues. CDR1 and CDR2 (germline): SNHLY, FYNNEI. The V and J ends lost 6 bases and 4 bases, in that order; junction bases with no gene match: 11. Material: peripheral blood. The rearrangement joins TRBV2 to TRBJ1-1; 10 bases line up with TRBD1. The clonotype originates from a woman aged 70-85 years with acute or convalescent COVID-19. CDR3 DNA: TGTGCCAGCAGGAGCGGGACAGGGGTTCCGGGCACTGAAGCTTTCTTT. Protein product: CASRSGTGVPGTEAFF. The full variable domain, completed using reference TRBV2 and TRBJ1-1, is EPEVTQTPSHQVTQMGQEVILRCVPISNHLYFYWYRQILGQKVEFLVSFYNNEISEKSEIFDDQFSVERPDGSNFTLKIRSTKLEDSAMYFCASRSGTGVPGTEAFFGQGTRLTVV.